The 2 T cell receptor beta chains listed next were all sequenced from one sample in a study of OX40 agonist ivuxolimab in advanced cancers. The library was made by the immunoSEQ multiplex PCR assay. TCRdb provides this immuneACCESS table in a form limited to in-frame rearrangements. Some clones are lacking; in checked studies, under half of them reflect an unresolved V gene, and why the rest are absent is not known. The sample includes roughly 82,000 clones, with 89% observed a single time. The ten largest account for 10% of the sample. The input for sequencing was CD4+ or CD8+ T cells sorted from blood, taken in a trial of the OX40 agonist ivuxolimab. Receptors originate from an adult with an advanced solid tumor such as melanoma, head and neck, liver or kidney cancer.

The chain combines TRBV5-5 with TRBJ1-4; no clear D. Germline V gives CDR1 SGHKS, CDR2 YYEKEE (reference sequence). V dropped 1 base and J dropped 8 bases, with 9 bases sitting between them. This CDR3 has 13 residues. The CDR3 DNA reads TGTGCCAGCAGCTTGTATGGCGAGGAAAAACTGTTTTTT. Translation gives CASSLYGEEKLFF.

The V and J genes are TRBV13 and TRBJ1-2, with D possibly TRBD1 on 5 matching bases. V was trimmed by 3 bases and J by 4 bases, leaving 12 bases between them. The germline gives CDR1 PRHDT, CDR2 FYEKMQ (reference sequence). The CDR3 length is 14 residues. CDR3 bases: TGTGCCAGCAGCTTCCAGGGAACCTCCTATGGCTACACCTTC. It translates to CASSFQGTSYGYTF. Using reference TRBV13 and TRBJ1-2 for the parts outside the CDR3, the full variable domain is AAGVIQSPRHLIKEKRETATLKCYPIPRHDTVYWYQQGPGQDPQFLISFYEKMQSDKGSIPDRFSAQQFSDYHSELNMSSLELGDSALYFCASSFQGTSYGYTFGSGTRLTVV.